This T cell receptor (beta chain) was retrieved from a study of OX40 agonist ivuxolimab in advanced cancers. Study-level background: With a range of 23 to 79, age averaged roughly 61 years, and around 83% were male. Prior anti-PD-1, anti-PD-L1 or anti-CTLA-4 therapy was allowed; around 40% had some.

The protocol was immunoSEQ multiplex PCR, while the TCRdb copy is restricted to in-frame clones and leaves out a portion. The sample has some 90,000 clones, roughly 89% seen once. Germline V gene lookup returns CDR1 SGHAT and CDR2 FQNNGV. Trimming removed 6 bases from V and 5 bases from J, with 22 bases in between. The CDR3 length is 16 residues. Broader study findings: Also showing low normalized T-cell clonal expansion were some of the nonresponders. Clonal expansion by week 6 occurred in CD4+ and CD8+ blood T cells (at 0.1 to 3.0 mg/kg).

As for this clone: Antigen: not known.

The sequence came from an adult with an advanced solid tumor such as melanoma, head and neck, liver or kidney cancer. J is TRBJ2-5 and V is TRBV11-2, with D tentatively TRBD1 (6 bases). The material sequenced was CD4+ or CD8+ T cells sorted from blood, taken in a trial of the OX40 agonist ivuxolimab. This chain's CDR3 is CASSSTLTGNRETQYF. In DNA, the CDR3 is TGTGCCAGCAGTTCTACACTCACAGGGAATCGGGAGACCCAGTACTTC.